This T cell receptor beta chain was captured by sequencing in a study of Ad26.COV2.S vaccination and SARS-CoV-2 variants. This table comes from immunoSEQ multiplex PCR, and its TCRdb copy is limited to in-frame clones, with some not included. The repertoire holds roughly 400,000 clones, with over 80% as singletons. The treatment denotes: about 20 received Ad26.COV2.S at low or high dose, single or two shots; about 5 received placebo; per-sample allocation not given. After the first vaccine or placebo injection, samples were drawn on day 63. Regarding this clone: Its cognate antigen is unknown.

Points from the study as a whole: Vaccinated individuals (as opposed to placebo recipients) had higher spike-specific TCR breadth.

This receptor was obtained from a person aged 18 to 59 who received the Ad26.COV2.S COVID-19 vaccine or a placebo. Sequencing used peripheral blood, obtained in a trial of Ad26.COV2.S vaccine versus placebo.

The DNA of the CDR3 is TGTGCCAGCACTAACAACCGAGGGACCCAGTACTTC. Its translation is CASTNNRGTQYF. The chain uses TRBV12-3 or TRBV12-4 and TRBJ2-5, with no clear D. This CDR3 has 12 amino acids. Trimming left V 7 bases short and J 7 bases short, with 13 bases between.